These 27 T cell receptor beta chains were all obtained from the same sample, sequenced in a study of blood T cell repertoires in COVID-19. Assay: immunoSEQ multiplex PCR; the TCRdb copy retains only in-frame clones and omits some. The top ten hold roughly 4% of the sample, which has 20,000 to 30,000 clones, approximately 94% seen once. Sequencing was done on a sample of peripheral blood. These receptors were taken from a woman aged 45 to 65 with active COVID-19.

DNA for the CDR3: TGCGCCAGTGGGACTAGCGGGAGTTTAGTGCAGTACTTC. It is translated as CASGTSGSLVQYF. The rearrangement links TRBV10-2 to TRBJ2-7; 14 bases fit TRBD2. Germline V gene sequence: CDR1 WSHSY, CDR2 SAAADI. This CDR3 has 13 amino acids. V trimming: 9 bases; J trimming: 9 bases; junction bases outside the gene matches: 7.

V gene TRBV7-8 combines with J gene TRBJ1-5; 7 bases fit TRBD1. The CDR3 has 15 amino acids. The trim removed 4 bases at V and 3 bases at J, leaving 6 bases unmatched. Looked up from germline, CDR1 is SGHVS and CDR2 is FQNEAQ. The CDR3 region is CASSSRQGFNQPQHF. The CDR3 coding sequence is TGTGCCAGCAGCTCGAGACAGGGTTTCAATCAGCCCCAGCATTTT.

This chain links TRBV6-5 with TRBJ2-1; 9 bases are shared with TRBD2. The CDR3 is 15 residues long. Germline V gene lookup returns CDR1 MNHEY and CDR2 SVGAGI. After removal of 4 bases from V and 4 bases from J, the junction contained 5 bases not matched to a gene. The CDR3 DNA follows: TGTGCCAGCAGTTCCCTGACTAGCGGATACAATGAGCAGTTCTTC. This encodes CASSSLTSGYNEQFF.

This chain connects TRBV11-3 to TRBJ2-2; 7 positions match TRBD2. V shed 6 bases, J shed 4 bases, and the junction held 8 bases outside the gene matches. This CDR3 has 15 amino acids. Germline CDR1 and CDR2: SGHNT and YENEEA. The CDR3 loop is CASSPGTTSTGELFF. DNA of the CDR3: TGTGCCAGCAGTCCCGGGACTACCTCCACCGGGGAGCTGTTTTTT.

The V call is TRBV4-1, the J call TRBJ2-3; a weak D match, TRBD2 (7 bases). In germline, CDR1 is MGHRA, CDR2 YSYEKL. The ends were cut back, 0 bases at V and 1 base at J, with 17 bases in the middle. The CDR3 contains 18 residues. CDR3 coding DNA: TGCGCCAGCAGCCAAGATAGAGCTGGGCGGGGGCGCACAGATACGCAGTATTTT. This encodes CASSQDRAGRGRTDTQYF.

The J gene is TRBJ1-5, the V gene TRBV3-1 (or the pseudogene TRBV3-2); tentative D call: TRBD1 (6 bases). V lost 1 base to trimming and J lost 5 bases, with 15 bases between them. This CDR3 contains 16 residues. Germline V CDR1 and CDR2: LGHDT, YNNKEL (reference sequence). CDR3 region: CASSQGRGQWDQPQHF. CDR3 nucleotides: TGTGCCAGCAGCCAAGGAAGGGGACAATGGGATCAGCCCCAGCATTTT.

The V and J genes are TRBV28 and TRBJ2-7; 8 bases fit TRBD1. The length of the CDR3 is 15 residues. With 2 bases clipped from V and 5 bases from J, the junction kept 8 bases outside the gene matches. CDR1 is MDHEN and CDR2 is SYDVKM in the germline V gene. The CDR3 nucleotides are TGTGCCAGCAGTTTAACGGCAGGGGGCCGGAACGAGCAGTACGTC. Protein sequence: CASSLTAGGRNEQYV.

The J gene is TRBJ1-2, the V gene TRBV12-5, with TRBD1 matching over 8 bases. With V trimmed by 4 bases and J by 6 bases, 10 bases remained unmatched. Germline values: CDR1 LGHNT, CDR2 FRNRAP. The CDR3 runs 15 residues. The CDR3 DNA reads TGTGCTAGTGGTTATTCACCCCGGACAGGGAATGGCTACACCTTC. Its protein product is CASGYSPRTGNGYTF.

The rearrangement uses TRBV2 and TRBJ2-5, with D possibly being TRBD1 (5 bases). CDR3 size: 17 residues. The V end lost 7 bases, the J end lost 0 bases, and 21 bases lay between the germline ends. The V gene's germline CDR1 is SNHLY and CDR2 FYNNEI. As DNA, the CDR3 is TGTGCCAGCAATCCCAATGGGGCAGCAGAATACCAAGAGACCCAGTACTTC. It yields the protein CASNPNGAAEYQETQYF.

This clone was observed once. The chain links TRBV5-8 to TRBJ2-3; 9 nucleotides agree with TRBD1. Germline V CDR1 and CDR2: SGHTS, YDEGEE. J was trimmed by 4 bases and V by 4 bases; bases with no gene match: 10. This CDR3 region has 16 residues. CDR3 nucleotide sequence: TGTGCCAGCAGCCCCGCAAGGACAGGGGCATCAGATACGCAGTATTTT. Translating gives CASSPARTGASDTQYF.

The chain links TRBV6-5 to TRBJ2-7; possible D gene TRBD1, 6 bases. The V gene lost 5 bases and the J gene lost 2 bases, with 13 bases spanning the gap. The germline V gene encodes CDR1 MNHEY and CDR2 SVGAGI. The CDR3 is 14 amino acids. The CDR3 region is CASSPTGQTYEQYV. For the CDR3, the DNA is TGTGCCAGCAGTCCGACTGGACAGACCTACGAGCAGTACGTC.

This chain's CDR3 is CASSLGTGDSPLHF. The CDR3 bases are TGTGCCAGCAGCCTCGGGACAGGGGACTCACCCCTCCACTTT. The chain carries TRBV7-9 and TRBJ1-6; 10 bases fit TRBD1. Germline CDR1 SEHNR, CDR2 FQNEAQ (reference sequence). The CDR3 consists of 14 residues. J gave up 10 bases and V 5 bases, and 5 bases lay outside the gene matches.

CDR3 nucleotides: TGTGCCAGCAGCCGGACTAGCGGGTACAATGAGCAGTTCTTC. It is translated as CASSRTSGYNEQFF. The chain couples TRBV9 to TRBJ2-1; TRBD2 agrees at 11 bases. Per the germline V gene, CDR1 is SGDLS and CDR2 is YYNGEE. The CDR3 covers 14 residues. The V segment lost 4 bases and the J segment 4 bases; nucleotides outside the gene matches: 1.

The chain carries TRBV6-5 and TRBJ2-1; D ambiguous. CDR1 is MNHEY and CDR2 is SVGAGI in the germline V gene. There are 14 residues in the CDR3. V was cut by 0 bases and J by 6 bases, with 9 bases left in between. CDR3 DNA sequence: TGTGCCAGCAGTTACTCTCCTATAATCAATGAGCAGTTCTTC. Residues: CASSYSPIINEQFF.

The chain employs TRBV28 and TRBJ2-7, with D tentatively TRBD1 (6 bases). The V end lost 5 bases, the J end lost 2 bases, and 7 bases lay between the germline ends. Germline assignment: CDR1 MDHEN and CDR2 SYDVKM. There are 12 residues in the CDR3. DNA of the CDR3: TGTGCCAGCAGTCGGACAGCCTACGAGCAGTACTTC. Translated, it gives CASSRTAYEQYF.

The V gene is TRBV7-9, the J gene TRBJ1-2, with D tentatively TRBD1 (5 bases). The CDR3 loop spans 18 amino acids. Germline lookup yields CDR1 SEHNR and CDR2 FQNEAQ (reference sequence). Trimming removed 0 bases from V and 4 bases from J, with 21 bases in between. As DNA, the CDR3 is TGTGCCAGCAGCTTAGCCGCTAGCGCAGGGTATGTGGCCTATGGCTACACCTTC. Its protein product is CASSLAASAGYVAYGYTF. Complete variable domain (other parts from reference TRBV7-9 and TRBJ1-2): DTGVSQNPRHKITKRGQNVTFRCDPISEHNRLYWYRQTLGQGPEFLTYFQNEAQLEKSRLLSDRFSAERPKGSFSTLEIQRTEQGDSAMYLCASSLAASAGYVAYGYTFGSGTRLTVV.

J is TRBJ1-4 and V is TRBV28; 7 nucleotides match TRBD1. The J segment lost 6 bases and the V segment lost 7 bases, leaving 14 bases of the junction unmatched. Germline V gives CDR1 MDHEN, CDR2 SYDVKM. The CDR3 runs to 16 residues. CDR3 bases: TGTGCCAGCAATTCAGAGCAGGGGGGCGGGTATGAAAAACTGTTTTTT. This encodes CASNSEQGGGYEKLFF.

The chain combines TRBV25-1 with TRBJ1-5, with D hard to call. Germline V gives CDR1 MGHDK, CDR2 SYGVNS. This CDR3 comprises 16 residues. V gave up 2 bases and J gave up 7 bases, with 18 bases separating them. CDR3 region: CASSEGSWVGRQPQHF. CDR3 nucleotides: TGTGCCAGCAGTGAAGGGAGCTGGGTGGGCCGGCAGCCCCAGCATTTT.

The CDR3 bases are TGTGCCAGCAGTGATGGGACAGGATCCCACACCTTC. This codes for CASSDGTGSHTF. V gene TRBV25-1 combines with J gene TRBJ1-2; 8 bases fit TRBD1. V trimming: 3 bases; J trimming: 12 bases; junction bases outside the gene matches: 6. CDR1 is MGHDK and CDR2 is SYGVNS in the germline V gene. CDR3 size: 12 residues.

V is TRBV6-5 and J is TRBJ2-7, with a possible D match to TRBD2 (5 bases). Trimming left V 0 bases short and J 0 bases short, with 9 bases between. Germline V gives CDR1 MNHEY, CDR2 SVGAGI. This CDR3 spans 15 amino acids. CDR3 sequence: CASSYSTGSSYEQYF. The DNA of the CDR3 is TGTGCCAGCAGTTACTCGACGGGGAGCTCCTACGAGCAGTACTTC.

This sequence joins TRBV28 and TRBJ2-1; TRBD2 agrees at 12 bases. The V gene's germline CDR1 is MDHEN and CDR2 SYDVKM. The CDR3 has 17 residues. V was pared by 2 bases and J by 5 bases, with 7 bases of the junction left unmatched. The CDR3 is CASSLLTSGGPNNEQFF. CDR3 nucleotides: TGTGCCAGCAGTTTACTGACTAGCGGGGGCCCTAACAATGAGCAGTTCTTC.

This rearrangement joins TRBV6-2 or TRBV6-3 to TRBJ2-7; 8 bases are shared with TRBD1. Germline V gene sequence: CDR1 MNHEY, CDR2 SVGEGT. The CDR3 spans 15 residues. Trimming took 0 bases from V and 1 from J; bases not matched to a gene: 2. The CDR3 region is CASSYSDRESYEQYF. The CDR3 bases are TGTGCCAGCAGTTACTCGGACAGGGAGTCCTACGAGCAGTACTTC.

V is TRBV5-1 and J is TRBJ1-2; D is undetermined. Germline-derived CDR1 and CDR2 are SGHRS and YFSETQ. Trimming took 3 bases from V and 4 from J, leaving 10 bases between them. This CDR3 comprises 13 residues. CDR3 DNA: TGCGCCAGCAGCTCCGAGGGTGCCTATGGCTACACCTTC. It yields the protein CASSSEGAYGYTF. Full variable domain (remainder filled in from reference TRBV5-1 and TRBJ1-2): KAGVTQTPRYLIKTRGQQVTLSCSPISGHRSVSWYQQTPGQGLQFLFEYFSETQRNKGNFPGRFSGRQFSNSRSEMNVSTLELGDSALYLCASSSEGAYGYTFGSGTRLTVV.

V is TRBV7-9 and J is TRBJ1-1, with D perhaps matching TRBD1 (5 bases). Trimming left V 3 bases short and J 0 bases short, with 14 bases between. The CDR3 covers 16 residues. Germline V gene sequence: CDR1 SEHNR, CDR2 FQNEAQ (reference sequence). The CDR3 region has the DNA TGTGCCAGCAGCTTTTGGCGGGGACCTGTGAACACTGAAGCTTTCTTT. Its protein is CASSFWRGPVNTEAFF.

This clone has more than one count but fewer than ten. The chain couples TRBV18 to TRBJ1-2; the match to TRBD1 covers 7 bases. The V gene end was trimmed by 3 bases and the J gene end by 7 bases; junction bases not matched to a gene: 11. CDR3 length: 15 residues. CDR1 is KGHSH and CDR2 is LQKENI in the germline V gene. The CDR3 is CASSPSTGADSGYTF. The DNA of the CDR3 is TGTGCCAGCTCACCCTCCACAGGGGCGGATAGTGGCTACACCTTC.

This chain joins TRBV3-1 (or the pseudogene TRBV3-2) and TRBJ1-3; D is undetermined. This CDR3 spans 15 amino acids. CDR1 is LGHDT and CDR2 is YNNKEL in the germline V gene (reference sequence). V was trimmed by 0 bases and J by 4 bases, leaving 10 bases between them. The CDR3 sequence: CASSQEMRKGNTIYF. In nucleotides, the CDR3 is TGTGCCAGCAGCCAAGAGATGAGGAAGGGAAACACCATATATTTT.

CDR3 in amino acids: CASTSSLTNEKLFF. In nucleotides, the CDR3 is TGTGCCAGCACCTCGTCCCTCACTAATGAAAAACTGTTTTTT. The J gene is TRBJ1-4, the V gene TRBV28; D ambiguous. Trimming took 7 bases from V and 2 from J, leaving 11 bases between them. The CDR3 has 14 amino acids. CDR1 is MDHEN, CDR2 SYDVKM, per germline.